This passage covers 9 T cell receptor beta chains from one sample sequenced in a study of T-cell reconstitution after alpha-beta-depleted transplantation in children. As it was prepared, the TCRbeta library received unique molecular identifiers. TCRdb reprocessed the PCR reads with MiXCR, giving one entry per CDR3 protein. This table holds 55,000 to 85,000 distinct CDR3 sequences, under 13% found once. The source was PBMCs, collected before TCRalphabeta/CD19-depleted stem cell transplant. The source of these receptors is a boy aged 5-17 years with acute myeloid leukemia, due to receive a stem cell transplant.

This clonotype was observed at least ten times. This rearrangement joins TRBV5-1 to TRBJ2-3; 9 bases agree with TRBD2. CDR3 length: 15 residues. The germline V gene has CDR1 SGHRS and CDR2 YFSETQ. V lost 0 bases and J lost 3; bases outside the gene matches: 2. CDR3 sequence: CASSLEGLATDTQYF. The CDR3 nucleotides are TGCGCCAGCAGCTTGGAAGGACTAGCGACAGATACGCAGTATTTT.

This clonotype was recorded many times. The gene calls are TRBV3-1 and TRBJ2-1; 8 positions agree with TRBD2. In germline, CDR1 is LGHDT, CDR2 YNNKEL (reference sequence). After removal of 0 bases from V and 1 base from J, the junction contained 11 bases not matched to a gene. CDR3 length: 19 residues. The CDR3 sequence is CASSQDPASGSRSYNEQFF. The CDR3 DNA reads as TGTGCCAGCAGCCAAGATCCAGCGAGCGGGAGTAGGTCCTACAATGAGCAGTTCTTC.

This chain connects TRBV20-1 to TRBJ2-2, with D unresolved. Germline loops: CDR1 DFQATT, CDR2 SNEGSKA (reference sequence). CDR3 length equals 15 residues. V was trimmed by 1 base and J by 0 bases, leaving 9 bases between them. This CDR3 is CSARAEQSNTGELFF. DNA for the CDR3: TGCAGTGCTAGAGCGGAACAGTCGAACACCGGGGAGCTGTTTTTT.

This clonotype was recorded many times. CDR3 loop: CAGQGGAGEKLFF. CDR3 sequence (DNA): TGTGCCGGACAAGGGGGCGCGGGAGAAAAACTGTTTTTT. This rearrangement joins TRBV6-6 to TRBJ1-4, with 7 bases matching TRBD1. This CDR3 spans 13 amino acids. The trim removed 11 bases at V and 8 bases at J, leaving 11 bases unmatched. From germline, CDR1 is MNHNY and CDR2 SVGAGI (reference sequence).

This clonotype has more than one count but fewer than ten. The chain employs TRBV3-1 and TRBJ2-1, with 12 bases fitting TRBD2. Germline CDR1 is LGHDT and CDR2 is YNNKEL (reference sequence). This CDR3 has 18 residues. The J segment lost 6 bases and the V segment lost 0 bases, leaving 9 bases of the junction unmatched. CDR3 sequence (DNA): TGTGCCAGCAGCCAAGAGAGGGGAGGGGGACTAGCGGGCAATGAGCAGTTCTTC. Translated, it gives CASSQERGGGLAGNEQFF.

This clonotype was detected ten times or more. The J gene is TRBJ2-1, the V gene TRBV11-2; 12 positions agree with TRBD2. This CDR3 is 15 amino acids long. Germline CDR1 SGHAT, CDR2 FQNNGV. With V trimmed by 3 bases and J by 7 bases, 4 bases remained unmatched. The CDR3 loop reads CASSFTSGGSNEQFF. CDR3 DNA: TGTGCCAGCAGCTTCACTAGCGGGGGGTCGAATGAGCAGTTCTTC.

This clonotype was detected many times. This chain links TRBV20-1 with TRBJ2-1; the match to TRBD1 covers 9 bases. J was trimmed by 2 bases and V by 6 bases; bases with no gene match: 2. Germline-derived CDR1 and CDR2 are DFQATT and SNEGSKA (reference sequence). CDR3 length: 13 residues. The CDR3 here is CSARTGAYNEQFF. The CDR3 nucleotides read TGCAGTGCCAGGACAGGGGCCTACAATGAGCAGTTCTTC.

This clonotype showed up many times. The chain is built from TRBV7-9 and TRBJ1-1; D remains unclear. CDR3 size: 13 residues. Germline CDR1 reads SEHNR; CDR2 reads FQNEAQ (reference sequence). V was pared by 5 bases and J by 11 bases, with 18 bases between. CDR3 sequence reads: CASSNGRVPWAFF. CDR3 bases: TGTGCCAGCAGCAACGGACGAGTCCCTTGGGCTTTCTTT.

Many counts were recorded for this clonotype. CDR3 bases: TGCGCCAGCAGCCAAGAGGGACTAGCCGACTACAATGAGCAGTTCTTC. Translating gives CASSQEGLADYNEQFF. V usage is TRBV4-1 and J usage is TRBJ2-1, with 9 bases matching TRBD2. Germline-derived CDR1 and CDR2 are MGHRA and YSYEKL. This CDR3 is 16 amino acids long. J lost 3 bases, V lost 0 bases, and 3 bases had no gene match.